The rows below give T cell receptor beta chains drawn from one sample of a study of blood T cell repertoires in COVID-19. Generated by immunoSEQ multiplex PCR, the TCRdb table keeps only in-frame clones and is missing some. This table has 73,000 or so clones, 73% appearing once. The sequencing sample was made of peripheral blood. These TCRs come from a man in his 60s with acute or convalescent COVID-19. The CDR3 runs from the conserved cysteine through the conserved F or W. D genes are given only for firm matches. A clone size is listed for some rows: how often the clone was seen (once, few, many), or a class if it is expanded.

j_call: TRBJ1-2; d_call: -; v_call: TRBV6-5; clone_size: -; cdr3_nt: TGTGCCAGCAGTTACTGGCAGAACGGCTACACCTTC; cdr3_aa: CASSYWQNGYTF
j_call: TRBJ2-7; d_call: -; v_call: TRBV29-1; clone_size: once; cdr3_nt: TGCAGCGTTGAAGCCCCAGGGAACTCCTACGAGCAGTACTTC; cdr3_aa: CSVEAPGNSYEQYF
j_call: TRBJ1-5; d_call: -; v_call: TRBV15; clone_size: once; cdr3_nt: TGTGCCACCAGCAGAACCTTAACGGGGCAGCCCCAGCATTTT; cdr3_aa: CATSRTLTGQPQHF
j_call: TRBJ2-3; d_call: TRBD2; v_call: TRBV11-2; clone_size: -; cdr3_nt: TGTGCCAGCAGCTTAGTAGCGGGAGCTAACACAGATACGCAGTATTTT; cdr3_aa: CASSLVAGANTDTQYF
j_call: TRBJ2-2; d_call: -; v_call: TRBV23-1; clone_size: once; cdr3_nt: TGCGCCAGCAGTCACCTTCACGGGGAAGGACGTAACACCGGGGAGCTGTTTTTT; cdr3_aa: CASSHLHGEGRNTGELFF
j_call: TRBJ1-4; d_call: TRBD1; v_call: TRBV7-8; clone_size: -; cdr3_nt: TGTGCCAGCAGACCCGGGGGGCTCGGACAGGGAGGCTGGAATGAAAAACTGTTTTTT; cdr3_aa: CASRPGGLGQGGWNEKLFF
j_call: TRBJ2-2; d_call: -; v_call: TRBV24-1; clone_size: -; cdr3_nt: TGTGCCACCAGTGGTAGGGGCTTCACCGGGGAGCTGTTTTTT; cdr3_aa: CATSGRGFTGELFF
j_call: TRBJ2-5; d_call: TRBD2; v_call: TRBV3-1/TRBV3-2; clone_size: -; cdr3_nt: TGTGCCAGCAGCAAAGCCCCTAGCGGCTCTGTGGGGGGAGAGACCCAGTACTTC; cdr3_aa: CASSKAPSGSVGGETQYF
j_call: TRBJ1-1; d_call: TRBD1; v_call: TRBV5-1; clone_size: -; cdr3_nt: TGCGCCAGCAGGCCGGGACAGGGGACGCTGAACACTGAAGCTTTCTTT; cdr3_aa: CASRPGQGTLNTEAFF
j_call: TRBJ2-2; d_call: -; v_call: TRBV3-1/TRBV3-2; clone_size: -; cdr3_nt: TGTGCCAGCAGCCGCGGGGGCAACACCGGGGAGCTGTTTTTT; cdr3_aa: CASSRGGNTGELFF
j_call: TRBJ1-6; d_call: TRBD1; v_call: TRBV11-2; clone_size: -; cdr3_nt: TGTGCCAGCAGCTCGCAGGACAGGGGATATAATTCACCCCTCCACTTT; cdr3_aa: CASSSQDRGYNSPLHF
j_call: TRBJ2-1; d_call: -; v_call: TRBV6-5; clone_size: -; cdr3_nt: TGTGCCAGCAGTTACCGGGGGTACAATGAGCAGTTCTTC; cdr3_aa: CASSYRGYNEQFF
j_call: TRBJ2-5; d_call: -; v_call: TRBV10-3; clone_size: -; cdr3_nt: TGTGCCATCAGTGAAACAGGGCGGGGGCAAGAGACCCAGTACTTC; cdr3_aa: CAISETGRGQETQYF
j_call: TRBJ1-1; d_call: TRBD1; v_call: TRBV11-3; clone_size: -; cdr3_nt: TGTGCCAGCAGCCCCTCTCCGGGACAGGGAAAAGCTTTCTTT; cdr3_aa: CASSPSPGQGKAFF
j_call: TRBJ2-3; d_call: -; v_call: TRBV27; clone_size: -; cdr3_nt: TGTGCCAGCAGTTTAGCGGGTACAGATACGCAGTATTTT; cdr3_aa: CASSLAGTDTQYF
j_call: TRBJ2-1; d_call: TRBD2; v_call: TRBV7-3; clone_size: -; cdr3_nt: TGTGCCAGCAGCCCGCAAGCGGGGGGAGTTTGGAATGAGCAGTTCTTC; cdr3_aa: CASSPQAGGVWNEQFF
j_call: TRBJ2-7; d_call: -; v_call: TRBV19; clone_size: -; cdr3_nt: TGTGCCAGTAGTATGGGTCTAGCGAAGGACGAGCAGTACTTC; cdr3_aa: CASSMGLAKDEQYF
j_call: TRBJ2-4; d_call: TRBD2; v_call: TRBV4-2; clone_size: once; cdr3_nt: TGTGCCAGCAGCCGACCCTCGGGACTAGCGGGGGGAAACATTCAGTACTTC; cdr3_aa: CASSRPSGLAGGNIQYF
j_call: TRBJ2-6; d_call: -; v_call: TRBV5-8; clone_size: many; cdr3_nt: TGTGCCAGCAGCTTCTTACAGATCCTTGGCTCTGGGGCCAACGTCCTGACTTTC; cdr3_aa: CASSFLQILGSGANVLTF
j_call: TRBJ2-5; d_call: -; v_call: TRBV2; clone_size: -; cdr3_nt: TGTGCCAGTGAAGGGGCAGGGGTGACCCAGTACTTC; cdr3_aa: CASEGAGVTQYF
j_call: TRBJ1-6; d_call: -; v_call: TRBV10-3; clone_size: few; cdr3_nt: TGTGCCATCAGTGAGTCTCGTCAGGGTCGTAATTCACCCCTCCACTTT; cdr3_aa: CAISESRQGRNSPLHF
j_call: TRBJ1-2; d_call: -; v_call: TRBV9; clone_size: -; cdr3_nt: TGTGCCAGCAGCGGATATGGAAGATCGAGACCCCAGGGCTATGGCTACACCTTC; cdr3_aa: CASSGYGRSRPQGYGYTF
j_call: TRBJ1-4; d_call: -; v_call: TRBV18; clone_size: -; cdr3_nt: TGTGCCAGCTCACCACTCCAGGCTAATGAAAAACTGTTTTTT; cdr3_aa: CASSPLQANEKLFF
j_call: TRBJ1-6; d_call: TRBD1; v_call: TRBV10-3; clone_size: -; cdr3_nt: TGTGCCATCAGGCTGACAGGGGAGGGGAATTCACCCCTCCACTTT; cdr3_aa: CAIRLTGEGNSPLHF
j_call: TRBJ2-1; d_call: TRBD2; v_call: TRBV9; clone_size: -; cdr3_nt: TGTGCCAGCAGCGCCGGACTAGCGGGGGGACAGATTGAGCAGTTCTTC; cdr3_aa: CASSAGLAGGQIEQFF
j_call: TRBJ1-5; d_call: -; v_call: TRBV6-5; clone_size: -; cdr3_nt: TGTGCTATCCAGGGAAGCAATCAGCCCCAGCATTTT; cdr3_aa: CAIQGSNQPQHF
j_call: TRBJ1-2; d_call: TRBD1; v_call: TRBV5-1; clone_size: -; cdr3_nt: TGCGCCAGCAGCATGGTAGGACAGGGTAACGGATACACCTTC; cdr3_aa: CASSMVGQGNGYTF
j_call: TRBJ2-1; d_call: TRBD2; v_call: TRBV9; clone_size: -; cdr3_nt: TGTGCCAGCAGCGTGGACGGACTAGCAAGACACGAGCAGTTCTTC; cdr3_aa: CASSVDGLARHEQFF
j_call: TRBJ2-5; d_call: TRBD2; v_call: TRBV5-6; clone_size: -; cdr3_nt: TGTGCCAGCAGCTTCGGCGTAGCGGGGGGTTCAGAGACCCAGTACTTC; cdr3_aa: CASSFGVAGGSETQYF
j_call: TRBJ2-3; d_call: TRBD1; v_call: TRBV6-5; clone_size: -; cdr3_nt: TGTGCCAGCACCCCGACAGGGGCCGTAGATACGCAGTATTTT; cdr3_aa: CASTPTGAVDTQYF
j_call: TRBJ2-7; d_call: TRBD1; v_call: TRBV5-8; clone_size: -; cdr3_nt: TGTGCCAGCAGCTTGGCCGGGGACAGGTTTTACGAGCAGTACTTC; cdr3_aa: CASSLAGDRFYEQYF
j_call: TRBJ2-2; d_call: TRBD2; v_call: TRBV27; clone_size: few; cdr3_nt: TGTGCCAGCACGGTTTTAGCGGGAGGCGCGAACACCGGGGAGCTGTTTTTT; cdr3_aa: CASTVLAGGANTGELFF